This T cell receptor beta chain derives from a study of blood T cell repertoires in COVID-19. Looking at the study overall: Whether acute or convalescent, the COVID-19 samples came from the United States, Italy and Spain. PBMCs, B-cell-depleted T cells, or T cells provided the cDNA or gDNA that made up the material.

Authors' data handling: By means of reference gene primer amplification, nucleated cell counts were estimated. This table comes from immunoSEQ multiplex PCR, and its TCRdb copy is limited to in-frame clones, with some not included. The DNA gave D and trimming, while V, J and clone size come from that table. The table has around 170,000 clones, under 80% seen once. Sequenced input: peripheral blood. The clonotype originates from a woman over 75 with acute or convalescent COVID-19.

DNA of the CDR3: TGTGCCAGCAGTTACGACAGGGACTCCTACGAGCAGTACTTC. Its protein product is CASSYDRDSYEQYF. This chain links TRBV6-5 with TRBJ2-7, with 7 bases that match TRBD1. Trimming cost V 2 bases and J 0 bases; bases outside gene matches: 1. The CDR3 has 14 residues. Germline V gene sequence: CDR1 MNHEY, CDR2 SVGAGI.